This entry lists 22 T cell receptor beta chains sequenced from one sample in a study of T cells in Graves' hyperthyroidism and ophthalmopathy. RNA transcripts provided the source from which TCR beta CDR3 regions were amplified. HTBI primers drove first-round RT-PCR of the TCR CDR3. TCRdb reprocessed the multiplex PCR reads with MiXCR, giving one entry per CDR3 protein. Found here are around 250,000 distinct CDR3 sequences, over 15% of them singletons; the top ten hold approximately 30%. The sequenced material came from blood. The receptors come from a woman aged 18-29 years with Graves' ophthalmopathy.

This clonotype was seen at least ten times. The V and J genes are TRBV4-3 and TRBJ2-5, with D possibly being TRBD2 (5 bases). V lost 3 bases, J lost 4 bases, and 9 bases lay in between. Looked up from germline, CDR1 is LGHNA and CDR2 is YSLEER. The CDR3 has 13 amino acids. CDR3 nucleotides: TGCGCCAGCAGCCATACTAGTTCAGAGACCCAGTACTTC. It is translated as CASSHTSSETQYF.

This clonotype was found a few times. This sequence joins TRBV2 and TRBJ2-3; D is undetermined. Germline-derived CDR1 and CDR2 are SNHLY and FYNNEI. This CDR3 comprises 13 residues. Trimming removed 5 bases from V and 10 bases from J, with 16 bases in between. CDR3: CASSYVSSGAQYF. CDR3 coding DNA: TGTGCCAGCAGTTACGTCAGCTCAGGAGCGCAGTATTTT. The full variable domain, rest sourced from reference TRBV2 and TRBJ2-3, is EPEVTQTPSHQVTQMGQEVILRCVPISNHLYFYWYRQILGQKVEFLVSFYNNEISEKSEIFDDQFSVERPDGSNFTLKIRSTKLEDSAMYFCASSYVSSGAQYFGPGTRLTVL.

This clonotype has a count of ten or more. The chain combines TRBV20-1 with TRBJ1-6; TRBD1 agrees at 8 bases. The CDR3 extends over 14 amino acids. Germline trimming cut 0 bases from V and 9 bases from J; bases unmatched to any gene: 4. Germline V lookup: CDR1 DFQATT, CDR2 SNEGSKA (reference sequence). This CDR3 reads CSARETGDPSPLHF. The CDR3 nucleotides are TGCAGTGCTAGAGAGACAGGGGACCCTTCACCCCTCCACTTT.

This clonotype was seen many times. V gene TRBV5-1 combines with J gene TRBJ2-3; a weak D match, TRBD2 (6 bases). V lost 4 bases, J lost 4 bases, and 13 bases lay in between. This CDR3 spans 14 amino acids. The germline CDR1 and CDR2 sequences are SGHRS and YFSETQ. The CDR3 is CASSQRLGADTQYF. In DNA form, the CDR3 reads TGCGCCAGCAGCCAAAGACTAGGCGCAGATACGCAGTATTTT.

The J gene is TRBJ1-1, the V gene TRBV5-6; 9 bases fit TRBD1. Germline V gene lookup returns CDR1 SGHDT and CDR2 YYEEEE. Trimming cost V 3 bases and J 3 bases; bases outside gene matches: 6. This CDR3 region has 15 residues. The CDR3 region is CASSWGQGLDTEAFF. In nucleotides, the CDR3 is TGTGCCAGCAGCTGGGGACAGGGACTGGACACTGAAGCTTTCTTT.

Comments on this clonotype: A much larger clone is a single base away; this may be a read error. This CDR3 reads CAISESAGTEAFF. The CDR3 bases are TGTGCCATCAGTGAGTCGGCCGGTACTGAAGCTTTCTTT. This sequence joins TRBV10-3 and TRBJ1-1, with unresolved D. CDR1 is ENHRY and CDR2 is SYGVKD in the germline V gene. The CDR3 spans 13 residues. Deletions cut 0 bases from V and 5 bases from J, with 7 bases between.

V gene TRBV6-2 or TRBV6-3 combines with J gene TRBJ1-4, with D possibly matching TRBD1 (5 bases). The ends were cut back, 10 bases at V and 2 bases at J, with 14 bases in the middle. Germline V gene sequence: CDR1 MNHEY, CDR2 SVGEGT. The CDR3 totals 14 residues. CDR3 in DNA: TGTGCCATCGGGACCGCCGGGACTAATGAAAAACTGTTTTTT. It encodes CAIGTAGTNEKLFF.

This clonotype was detected ten times or more. The chain joins TRBV20-1 to TRBJ2-5; D possibly corresponds to TRBD2 (6 bases). Germline CDR1 DFQATT, CDR2 SNEGSKA (reference sequence). The CDR3 has 12 amino acids. CDR3 protein: CARRGHQETQYF. The DNA of the CDR3 is TGCGCGAGGCGGGGTCACCAAGAGACCCAGTACTTC.

Notes on this clonotype: A much more abundant neighbour one base away suggests this may be a read error. The chain combines TRBV29-1 with TRBJ1-1; D not resolved. The germline CDR1 and CDR2 sequences are SQVTM and ANQGSEA. CDR3 size: 12 residues. V was shortened by 7 bases and J by 7 bases, with 16 bases between the two germline ends. The CDR3 region is CSADLGGSEAFF. The CDR3 region has the DNA TGCAGCGCTGATCTAGGCGGGAGTGAAGCTTTCTTT. The variable domain in full, with the rest retrieved from reference TRBV29-1 and TRBJ1-1, is SAVISQKPSRDICQRGTSLTIQCQVDSQVTMMFWYRQQPGQSLTLIATANQGSEATYESGFVIDKFPISRPNLTFSTLTVSNMSPEDSSIYLCSADLGGSEAFFGQGTRLTVV.

This clonotype was observed a few times. This sequence joins TRBV15 and TRBJ2-1, with D tentatively TRBD1 (5 bases). Trimming pared 1 base from V and 7 bases from J, leaving 11 bases between. Germline values: CDR1 LNHNV, CDR2 YYDKDF (reference sequence). The CDR3 totals 14 residues. CDR3 DNA sequence: TGTGCCACCAGCAGAGTGGGGCCAACAAATGAGCAGTTCTTC. Residues: CATSRVGPTNEQFF.

This clonotype has at least ten counts. The chain employs TRBV7-9 and TRBJ2-5; D possibly matches TRBD1 or TRBD2 (5 bases each). Germline lookup yields CDR1 SEHNR and CDR2 FQNEAQ (reference sequence). Trimming shortened V by 4 bases and J by 3 bases, and 15 bases separated the two germline ends. The CDR3 runs to 15 residues. The DNA for the CDR3 is TGTGCCAGCAGCTCATGGACAAGAGGGGAAGAGACCCAGTACTTC. It codes for CASSSWTRGEETQYF.

This clonotype was observed at least ten times. This chain links TRBV6-2 or TRBV6-3 with TRBJ2-1; D ambiguous. This CDR3 is 15 amino acids long. The V gene's germline CDR1 is MNHEY and CDR2 SVGEGT. V was clipped by 6 bases and J by 0 bases, with 12 bases between them. The DNA of the CDR3 is TGTGCCAGCAGGCACCCCCCGAGCTCCTACAATGAGCAGTTCTTC. This gives the protein CASRHPPSSYNEQFF.

The sample holds many counts of this clonotype. V usage is TRBV29-1 and J usage is TRBJ2-2, with a tentative D call TRBD2 (6 bases). The CDR3 consists of 12 residues. The V gene lost 3 bases and the J gene lost 9 bases, with 11 bases spanning the gap. Germline CDR1 is SQVTM and CDR2 is ANQGSEA. In DNA form, the CDR3 reads TGCAGCGTTGATTTGGGGGGTTGGGAGCTGTTTTTT. This encodes CSVDLGGWELFF.

This clonotype has ten or more counts. The chain carries TRBV6-1 and TRBJ1-6, with 7 bases that match TRBD1. The CDR3 has 16 amino acids. The V segment lost 5 bases and the J segment 5 bases; nucleotides outside the gene matches: 9. Germline V gene data show CDR1 as MNHNS and CDR2 as SASEGT. CDR3 DNA: TGTGCCAGCAGTCCTTTACCGGGACAGAATAATTCACCCCTCCACTTT. It codes for CASSPLPGQNNSPLHF.

This clonotype was observed at least ten times. This sequence joins TRBV9 and TRBJ2-3, with 13 bases aligning to TRBD2. J lost 0 bases, V lost 4 bases, and 2 bases had no gene match. This CDR3 region has 16 residues. From germline, CDR1 is SGDLS and CDR2 YYNGEE. The CDR3 here is CASSSGLAGSTDTQYF. The CDR3 DNA reads TGTGCCAGCAGCTCGGGACTAGCGGGGAGCACAGATACGCAGTATTTT.

The V and J genes are TRBV7-9 and TRBJ2-2; D gene ambiguous. V lost 1 base, J lost 0 bases, and 6 bases lay in between. The CDR3 spans 15 residues. From germline, CDR1 is SEHNR and CDR2 FQNEAQ (reference sequence). The CDR3 reads CASSLGAANTGELFF. The CDR3 nucleotides are TGTGCCAGCAGCTTAGGGGCCGCGAACACCGGGGAGCTGTTTTTT. Together with reference TRBV7-9 and TRBJ2-2, the CDR3 gives the full variable domain: DTGVSQNPRHKITKRGQNVTFRCDPISEHNRLYWYRQTLGQGPEFLTYFQNEAQLEKSRLLSDRFSAERPKGSFSTLEIQRTEQGDSAMYLCASSLGAANTGELFFGEGSRLTVL.

This clonotype was counted many times. The chain uses TRBV6-1 and TRBJ1-4; D remains ambiguous. The CDR3 loop spans 15 amino acids. Trimming shortened V by 2 bases and J by 8 bases, and 15 bases separated the two germline ends. Per germline, CDR1 MNHNS and CDR2 SASEGT. The CDR3 DNA follows: TGTGCCAGCAGTGAATTGTCCAGCCGCCGGGAAAAACTGTTTTTT. Encoded protein: CASSELSSRREKLFF.

This clonotype appeared many times. This chain links TRBV6-1 with TRBJ1-5, with TRBD1 as a possible D gene (5 bases). The CDR3 is 16 amino acids. From germline, CDR1 is MNHNS and CDR2 SASEGT. V gave up 7 bases and J gave up 0 bases, with 16 bases separating them. CDR3 amino acids: CASTLIRDYSNQPQHF. The CDR3, as DNA: TGTGCCAGCACCCTTATTCGGGACTATAGCAATCAGCCCCAGCATTTT.

This clonotype was observed many times. This chain connects TRBV27 to TRBJ1-1, with D perhaps matching TRBD1 (5 bases). The CDR3 extends over 16 amino acids. Per the germline V gene, CDR1 is MNHEY and CDR2 is SMNVEV (reference sequence). The V and J ends lost 8 bases and 0 bases respectively, with 19 bases between them. The DNA of the CDR3 is TGTGCCAGCGGGAGGTCTCGGGGCAGGGTGAACACTGAAGCTTTCTTT. Protein product: CASGRSRGRVNTEAFF.

The table lists this clonotype with a count of one. A much bigger clone sits one base away, suggesting this may be a read error. The rearrangement links TRBV27 to TRBJ1-2, with unresolved D. Germline V CDR1 and CDR2: MNHEY, SMNVEV (reference sequence). V shed 4 bases and J shed 6 bases, with 12 bases lying between them. The CDR3 totals 13 residues. The CDR3 region is CASSSSLGNGYTF. The CDR3 region has the DNA TGTGCCAGCAGTTCCTCTCTCGGAAATGGCTACACCTTC.

Note on this clonotype: Given a much more abundant clone one base away, this may be a read error. This rearrangement joins TRBV19 to TRBJ2-7; tentatively, D is TRBD1 (7 bases). This CDR3 is 13 amino acids long. Germline-derived CDR1 and CDR2 are LNHDA and SQIVND (reference sequence). The CDR3 loop is CASSIGGGYKQYF. DNA for the CDR3: TGTGCCAGTAGTATTGGAGGGGGCTACAAGCAGTACTTC. The complete variable domain, with remaining parts taken from reference TRBV19 and TRBJ2-7, reads DGGITQSPKYLFRKEGQNVTLSCEQNLNHDAMYWYRQDPGQGLRLIYYSQIVNDFQKGDIAEGYSVSREKKESFPLTVTSAQKNPTAFYLCASSIGGGYKQYFGPGTRLTVT.

This clonotype occurred many times. V gene TRBV9 combines with J gene TRBJ1-2, with D hard to call. The CDR3 totals 13 residues. V was clipped by 0 bases and J by 4 bases, with 7 bases between them. The germline CDR1 and CDR2 sequences are SGDLS and YYNGEE. CDR3 sequence (DNA): TGTGCCAGCAGCGTAGACGGGTTCTATGGCTACACCTTC. Translated: CASSVDGFYGYTF.